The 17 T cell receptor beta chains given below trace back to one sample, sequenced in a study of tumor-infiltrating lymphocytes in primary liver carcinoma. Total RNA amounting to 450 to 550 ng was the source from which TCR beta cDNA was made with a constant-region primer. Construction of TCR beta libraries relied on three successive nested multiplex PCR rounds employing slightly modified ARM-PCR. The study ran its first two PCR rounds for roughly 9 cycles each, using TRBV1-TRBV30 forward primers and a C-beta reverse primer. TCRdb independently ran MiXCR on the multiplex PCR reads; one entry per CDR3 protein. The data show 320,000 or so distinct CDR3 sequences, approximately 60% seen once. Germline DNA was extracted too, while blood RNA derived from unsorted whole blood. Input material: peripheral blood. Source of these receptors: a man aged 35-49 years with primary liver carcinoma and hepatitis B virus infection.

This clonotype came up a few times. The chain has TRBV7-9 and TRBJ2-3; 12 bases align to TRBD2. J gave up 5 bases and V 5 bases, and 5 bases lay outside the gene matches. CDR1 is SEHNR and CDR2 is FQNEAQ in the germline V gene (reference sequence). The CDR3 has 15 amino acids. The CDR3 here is CASSPPGLAGDTQYF. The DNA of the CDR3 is TGTGCCAGCAGCCCCCCGGGACTAGCGGGAGATACGCAGTATTTT.

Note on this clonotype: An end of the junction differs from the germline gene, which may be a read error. CDR3 amino acids: CVSSSSGTPISGTEAFF. CDR3 coding DNA: TGTGTCAGCAGTTCCTCCGGGACTCCCATCAGTGGCACTGAAGCTTTCTTT. The genes are TRBV6-2 or TRBV6-3 and TRBJ1-1; TRBD1 might be the D (5 bases). This CDR3 is 17 amino acids long. Germline V lookup: CDR1 MNHEY, CDR2 SVGEGT.

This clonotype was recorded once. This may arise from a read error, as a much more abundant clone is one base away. The DNA of the CDR3 is TGTGCCAGCAGTTACCCCCGGGACAGGAGCAGAGGAACTGAAGCTTTCTTT. It translates to CASSYPRDRSRGTEAFF. The chain is built from TRBV6-6 and TRBJ1-1; 8 bases are a match to TRBD1. V shed 2 bases, J shed 5 bases, and the junction held 13 bases outside the gene matches. Germline assignment: CDR1 MNHNY and CDR2 SVGAGI (reference sequence). The CDR3 is 17 amino acids.

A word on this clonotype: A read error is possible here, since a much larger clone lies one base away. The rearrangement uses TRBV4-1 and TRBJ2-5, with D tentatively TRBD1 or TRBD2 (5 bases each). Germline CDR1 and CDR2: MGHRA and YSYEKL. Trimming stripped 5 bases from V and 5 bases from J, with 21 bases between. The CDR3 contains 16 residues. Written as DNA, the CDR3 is TGCGCCAGCAGCTTCCTACTAGGACACAAGGCGGAGACCCAGTACTTC. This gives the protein CASSFLLGHKAETQYF.

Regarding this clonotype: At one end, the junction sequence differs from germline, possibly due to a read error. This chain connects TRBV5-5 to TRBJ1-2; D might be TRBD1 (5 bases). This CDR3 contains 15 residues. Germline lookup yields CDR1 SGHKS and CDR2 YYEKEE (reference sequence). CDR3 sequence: CVSSLNGASDYGYTF. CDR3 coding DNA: TGTGTCAGCAGTTTGAATGGGGCATCAGACTATGGCTACACCTTC.

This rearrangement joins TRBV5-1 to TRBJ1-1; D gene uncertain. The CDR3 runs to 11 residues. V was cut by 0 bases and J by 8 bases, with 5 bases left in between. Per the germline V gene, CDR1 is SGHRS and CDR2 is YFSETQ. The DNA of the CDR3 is TGCGCCAGCAGCTTGGGATCAGAAGCTTTCTTT. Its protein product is CASSLGSEAFF.

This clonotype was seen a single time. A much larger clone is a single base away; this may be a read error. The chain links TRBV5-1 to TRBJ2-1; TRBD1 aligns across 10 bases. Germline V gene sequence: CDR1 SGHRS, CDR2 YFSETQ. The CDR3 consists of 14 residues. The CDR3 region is CANSPDRGVDEQFF. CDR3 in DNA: TGCGCCAACAGCCCGGACAGGGGGGTCGATGAGCAGTTCTTC.

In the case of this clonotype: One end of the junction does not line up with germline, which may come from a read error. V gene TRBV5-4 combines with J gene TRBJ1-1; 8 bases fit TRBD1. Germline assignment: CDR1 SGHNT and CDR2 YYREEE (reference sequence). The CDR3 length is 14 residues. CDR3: CASSPMDRDTEALF. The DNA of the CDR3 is TGTGCCAGCAGCCCGATGGACAGGGACACTGAAGCTTTATTT.

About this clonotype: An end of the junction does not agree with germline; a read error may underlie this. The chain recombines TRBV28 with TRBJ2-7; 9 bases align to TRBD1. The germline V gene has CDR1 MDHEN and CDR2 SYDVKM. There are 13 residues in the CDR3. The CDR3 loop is CASSGTGLYGQYF. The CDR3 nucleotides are TGTGCCAGCAGCGGGACAGGGCTCTACGGGCAGTACTTC.

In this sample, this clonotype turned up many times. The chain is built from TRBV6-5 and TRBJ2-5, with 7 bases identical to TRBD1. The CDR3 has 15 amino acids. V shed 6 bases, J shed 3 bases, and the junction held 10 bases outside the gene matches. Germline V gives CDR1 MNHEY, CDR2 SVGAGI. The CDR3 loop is CASSRGSHLKETQYF. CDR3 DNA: TGTGCCAGCAGCAGGGGGAGTCACCTTAAAGAGACCCAGTACTTC.

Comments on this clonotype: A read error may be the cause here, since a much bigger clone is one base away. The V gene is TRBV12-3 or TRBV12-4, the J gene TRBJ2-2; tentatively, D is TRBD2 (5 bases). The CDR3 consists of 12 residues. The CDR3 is CASLANTGELVF. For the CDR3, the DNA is TGTGCCAGCCTGGCGAACACCGGGGAGCTGGTTTTT.

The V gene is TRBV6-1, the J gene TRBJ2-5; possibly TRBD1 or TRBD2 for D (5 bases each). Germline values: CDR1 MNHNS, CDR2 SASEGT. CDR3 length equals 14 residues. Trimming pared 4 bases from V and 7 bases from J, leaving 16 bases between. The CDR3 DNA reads TGTGCCAGCAGTGGGTCGGGGCCCCAGGTGACCCAGTACTTC. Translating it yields CASSGSGPQVTQYF.

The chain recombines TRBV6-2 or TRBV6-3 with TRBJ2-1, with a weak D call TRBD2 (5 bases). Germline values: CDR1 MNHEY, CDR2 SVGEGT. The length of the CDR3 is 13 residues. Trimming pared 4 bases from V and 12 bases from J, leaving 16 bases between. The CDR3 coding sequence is TGTGCCAGCAGTTCCCATCTATCGCGGGTGCAGTTCTTC. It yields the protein CASSSHLSRVQFF.

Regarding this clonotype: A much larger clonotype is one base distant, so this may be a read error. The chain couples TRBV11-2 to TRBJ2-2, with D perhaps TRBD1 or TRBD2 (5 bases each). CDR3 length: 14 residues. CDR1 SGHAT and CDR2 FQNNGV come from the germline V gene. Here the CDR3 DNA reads TGTGCCAGCAGCTTAGCTGGACCCACCGGGGACCTGTTTTTT. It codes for CASSLAGPTGDLFF.

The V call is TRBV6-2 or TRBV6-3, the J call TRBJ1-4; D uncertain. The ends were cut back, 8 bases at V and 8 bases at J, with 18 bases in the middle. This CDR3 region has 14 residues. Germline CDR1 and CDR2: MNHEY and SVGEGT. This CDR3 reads CASATSRNGEKLFF. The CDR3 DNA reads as TGTGCCAGCGCCACCTCGCGAAACGGGGAAAAACTGTTTTTT.

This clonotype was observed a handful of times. CDR3 DNA sequence: TGTGCCAGCAGTTGCCGATCTCTAGCGAGCTACAATGAGCAGTTCTTC. This sequence encodes CASSCRSLASYNEQFF. The chain recombines TRBV6-7 with TRBJ2-1, with D perhaps TRBD2 (6 bases). TRBV6-7 is assigned to the ORF class and has an uncertain function. Trimming took off 4 bases at V and 3 bases at J, with 16 bases between the two ends. The CDR3 is 16 residues long.

The DNA of the CDR3 is TGCAGCGTGTCCGACTCCTACGAGCAGTACTTC. Translated: CSVSDSYEQYF. V usage is TRBV29-1 and J usage is TRBJ2-7; D is undetermined. V lost 6 bases, J lost 0 bases, and 6 bases lay in between. Germline values: CDR1 SQVTM, CDR2 ANQGSEA. The CDR3 contains 11 residues.